This T cell receptor beta chain was profiled in a study of HIV-infected patients and healthy controls. Reverse transcription used around 480 ng RNA and constant-region primers for alpha and beta. Each of the alpha and beta chains got its own library through chain-specific third strand synthesis with indices. In TCRdb, the 5' RACE reads were re-called with MiXCR into one record per CDR3 protein. Of over 3,500 distinct CDR3 sequences listed, less than 15% are singletons. This clonotype is termed medium-sized. Antigen: not known. Germline V gene sequence: CDR1 SGHTA, CDR2 FQGNSA. V lost 1 base and J 5 bases, leaving 16 bases between the germline ends. The CDR3 contains 16 residues. Study outcomes and limitations: Untreated HIV+ repertoires had roughly threefold fewer distinct CDR3s and lower Shannon diversity than healthy controls. Unequal distinct sequence numbers between patients and controls complicated comparisons. HIV-infected repertoires had significantly higher mean Gini indices than controls, possibly reflecting oligoclonality. During therapy, HIV-associated CDR3s fell significantly in frequency, while CMV-associated CDR3s did not change significantly.

Whole blood was used without fractionation, so all unsorted peripheral T cells were included. The V gene is TRBV7-2, the J gene TRBJ2-3; maybe TRBD2 (5 bases). Here the sequenced sample was blood, taken before antiretroviral therapy. The TCR was taken from an adult with HIV infection. CDR3 sequence (DNA): TGTGCCAGCAGCTTAGAAAGAGCGAGGGTGGGAGATACGCAGTATTTT. Protein sequence: CASSLERARVGDTQYF. The variable domain in full, completed from reference TRBV7-2 and TRBJ2-3, reads GAGVSQSPSNKVTEKGKDVELRCDPISGHTALYWYRQSLGQGLEFLIYFQGNSAPDKSGLPSDRFSAERTGGSVSTLTIQRTQQEDSAVYLCASSLERARVGDTQYFGPGTRLTVL.